This TCR beta chain appears in the sequencing data of a study of T cell responses to AZD1222 COVID-19 vaccine. As for the study in general: Researchers grouped second doses given at about 4 or about 12 weeks into one pool. Study-wide points: Spike-wide coverage was observed for vaccine-associated CD4 TCRs, with dominant responses at 160-218 and 743-854. After two AZD1222 doses, spike-specific TCR breadth and depth rose versus day 0.

Profiled with immunoSEQ multiplex PCR; TCRdb holds only in-frame clones, not every one. The data contain around 67,000 clones, roughly 84% of them singletons. With respect to this clone: As yet, its antigen is unknown.

The TCR sequence derives from an adult in good health. The sequences come from peripheral blood, collected on day 0 of AZD1222 vaccination.

CDR3 amino acids: CASSQERDSRRAFF. As DNA, the CDR3 is TGCGCCAGCAGCCAAGAGAGGGACTCTCGGAGGGCTTTCTTT. This rearrangement joins TRBV4-3 to TRBJ1-1, with a tentative D call TRBD1 (5 bases). The CDR3 length is 14 residues. Per germline, CDR1 LGHNA and CDR2 YSLEER. Trimming stripped 0 bases from V and 11 bases from J, with 16 bases between.